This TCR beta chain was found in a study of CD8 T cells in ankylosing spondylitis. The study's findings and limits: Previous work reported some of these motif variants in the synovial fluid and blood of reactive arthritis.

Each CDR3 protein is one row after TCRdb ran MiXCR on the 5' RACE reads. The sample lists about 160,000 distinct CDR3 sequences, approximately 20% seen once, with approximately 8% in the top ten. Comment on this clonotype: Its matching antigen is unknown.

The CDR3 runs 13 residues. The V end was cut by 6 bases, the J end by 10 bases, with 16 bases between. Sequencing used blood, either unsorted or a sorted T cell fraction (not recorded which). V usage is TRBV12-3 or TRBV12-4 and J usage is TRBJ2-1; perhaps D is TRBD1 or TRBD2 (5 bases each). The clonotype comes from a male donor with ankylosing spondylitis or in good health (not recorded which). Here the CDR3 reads CASRETGTGEQFF. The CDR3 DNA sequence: TGTGCCAGCAGAGAAACCGGGACCGGGGAGCAGTTCTTC.